This T cell receptor beta chain was retrieved from a study of regulatory T cells in long-lasting Graves disease (dated by TCRdb to about 2021). At the level of the whole study: Persistent Graves' disease was defined as persistently positive TSH receptor autoantibodies together with antithyroid drug treatment for over 5 years. The study took place in China and was registered as a clinical trial. TCR sequencing covered some 13 persistent and around 20 newly diagnosed Graves' disease patients, some 33 samples in total. Persistent Graves' disease patients in the clinical cohort had taken antithyroid drugs for roughly 10 years on average. Patients with persistent Graves' disease were compared with patients with newly diagnosed Graves' disease using TCR sequencing and RNA sequencing of peripheral blood.

The cysteine opens and the phenylalanine closes a CDR3 of 15 amino acids. Of the read, only the CDR3 DNA is kept; its 45 bases are in frame from base 1. The V and J ends are trimmed by 5 bases and 7 bases, leaving 20 bases between them. Taken from the germline V gene (reference sequence), the CDR1 and CDR2 loops are SEHNR and FQNEAQ. This clonotype came up a few times. Its antigen is unknown. Base qualities are not at hand, and no much larger clone is one base apart. The time point tag for this specimen amounts to: persistent/refractory GD, antithyroid drugs over 5 years with positive TRAb. For both TCR sequencing and RNA sequencing, RNA was extracted from PBMCs in TRIzol. Graves' disease was diagnosed according to American Thyroid Association guidelines. Patients were recruited from an endocrinology department in Xi'an, China. Each patient gave roughly 10 milliliters of peripheral blood, collected in an EDTA anticoagulant tube. Ficoll Paque Plus density gradient separation was used to isolate PBMCs, and no additional T cell sorting was done. RNA quality was checked with an Agilent 2100 Bioanalyzer and agarose gel, and concentration with a NanoDrop 2000.

Beyond this particular receptor, the publication reports: Patients with persistent disease shared more public clonotypes (about 2,900) than newly diagnosed patients did (approximately 970). Lower TCR Shannon entropy and fewer highly expanded clones were observed in persistent Graves' disease patients than in newly diagnosed patients, which suggested clonal expansion. Sequencing and analysis were restricted to the TCR beta chain. The small sample size was acknowledged by the authors as a limitation that may reduce accuracy. Because the primary lesion, thyroid tissue, could not be accessed, the study looked at peripheral blood alone. Preferential use of TRBV28, TRBJ1-2 and TRBJ2-5 was observed in persistent disease, whereas TRBV20-1 and TRBJ2-1 were favored in newly diagnosed disease.

Library generation was performed with multiplex PCR. Sequencing instrument: Illumina HiSeq 4000. iRepertoire HTBI primers and Arm-PCR amplification of CDR3 regions were used to construct TCR beta libraries. Before sequencing, the PCR products went through gel purification. Processing in the source paper ran as follows. Gene usage analysis of CDR3 amino acid clonotypes used the 62 TRBV and some 13 TRBJ segments found across samples. COPE and FqMerger were used to merge filtered high-quality paired reads into contigs. Contigs were aligned with BLAST to IMGT TRBV, TRBD and TRBJ reference genes, and CDR3 was defined per IMGT. Any clonotype with a frequency above 0.1% was counted as a highly expanded clone. Shannon entropy served as the measure of repertoire diversity, while the Gini coefficient captured V-J evenness. Public clonotypes were defined as clonotypes shared by more than one individual. The raw public reads went through TCRdb reprocessing: fastp at Q25, MiXCR clone calling, in-frame beta chains kept. Rows are unified per CDR3 protein, each entry keeping the most common DNA and genes. TCRdb's processing, not the study's, gives the V and J calls here. The sample includes about 400,000 distinct CDR3 sequences, with around 20% observed a single time. Less than 25% of the sample comes from the top ten.

The V and J segments used are TRBV7-9 and TRBJ1-1, with TRBD1 perhaps the D gene, on 5 matching bases. The receptor's source is a female donor with Graves disease. Sequenced here: peripheral blood mononuclear cells (PBMCs), sampled when the disease was refractory, from a patient treated with antithyroid drugs. This receptor carries the CDR3 CASSTPPGGGSEAFF. The nucleotide sequence reads as follows: TGTGCCAGCAGCACCCCACCCGGGGGAGGTAGTGAAGCTTTCTTT.